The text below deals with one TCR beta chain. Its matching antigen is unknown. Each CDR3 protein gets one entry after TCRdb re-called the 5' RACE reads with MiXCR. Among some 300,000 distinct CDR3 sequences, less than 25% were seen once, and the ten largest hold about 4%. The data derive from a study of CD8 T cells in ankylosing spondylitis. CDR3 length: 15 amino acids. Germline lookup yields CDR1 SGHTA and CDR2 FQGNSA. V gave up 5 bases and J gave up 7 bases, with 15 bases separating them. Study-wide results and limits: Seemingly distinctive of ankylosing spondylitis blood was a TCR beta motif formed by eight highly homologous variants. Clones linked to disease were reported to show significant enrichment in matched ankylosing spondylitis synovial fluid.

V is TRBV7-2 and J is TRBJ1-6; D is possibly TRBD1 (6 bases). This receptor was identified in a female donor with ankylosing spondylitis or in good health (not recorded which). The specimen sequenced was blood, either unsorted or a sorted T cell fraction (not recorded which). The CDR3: CASSTRRGENSPLHF. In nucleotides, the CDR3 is TGTGCCAGCAGCACCCGCAGGGGAGAAAATTCACCCCTCCACTTT.